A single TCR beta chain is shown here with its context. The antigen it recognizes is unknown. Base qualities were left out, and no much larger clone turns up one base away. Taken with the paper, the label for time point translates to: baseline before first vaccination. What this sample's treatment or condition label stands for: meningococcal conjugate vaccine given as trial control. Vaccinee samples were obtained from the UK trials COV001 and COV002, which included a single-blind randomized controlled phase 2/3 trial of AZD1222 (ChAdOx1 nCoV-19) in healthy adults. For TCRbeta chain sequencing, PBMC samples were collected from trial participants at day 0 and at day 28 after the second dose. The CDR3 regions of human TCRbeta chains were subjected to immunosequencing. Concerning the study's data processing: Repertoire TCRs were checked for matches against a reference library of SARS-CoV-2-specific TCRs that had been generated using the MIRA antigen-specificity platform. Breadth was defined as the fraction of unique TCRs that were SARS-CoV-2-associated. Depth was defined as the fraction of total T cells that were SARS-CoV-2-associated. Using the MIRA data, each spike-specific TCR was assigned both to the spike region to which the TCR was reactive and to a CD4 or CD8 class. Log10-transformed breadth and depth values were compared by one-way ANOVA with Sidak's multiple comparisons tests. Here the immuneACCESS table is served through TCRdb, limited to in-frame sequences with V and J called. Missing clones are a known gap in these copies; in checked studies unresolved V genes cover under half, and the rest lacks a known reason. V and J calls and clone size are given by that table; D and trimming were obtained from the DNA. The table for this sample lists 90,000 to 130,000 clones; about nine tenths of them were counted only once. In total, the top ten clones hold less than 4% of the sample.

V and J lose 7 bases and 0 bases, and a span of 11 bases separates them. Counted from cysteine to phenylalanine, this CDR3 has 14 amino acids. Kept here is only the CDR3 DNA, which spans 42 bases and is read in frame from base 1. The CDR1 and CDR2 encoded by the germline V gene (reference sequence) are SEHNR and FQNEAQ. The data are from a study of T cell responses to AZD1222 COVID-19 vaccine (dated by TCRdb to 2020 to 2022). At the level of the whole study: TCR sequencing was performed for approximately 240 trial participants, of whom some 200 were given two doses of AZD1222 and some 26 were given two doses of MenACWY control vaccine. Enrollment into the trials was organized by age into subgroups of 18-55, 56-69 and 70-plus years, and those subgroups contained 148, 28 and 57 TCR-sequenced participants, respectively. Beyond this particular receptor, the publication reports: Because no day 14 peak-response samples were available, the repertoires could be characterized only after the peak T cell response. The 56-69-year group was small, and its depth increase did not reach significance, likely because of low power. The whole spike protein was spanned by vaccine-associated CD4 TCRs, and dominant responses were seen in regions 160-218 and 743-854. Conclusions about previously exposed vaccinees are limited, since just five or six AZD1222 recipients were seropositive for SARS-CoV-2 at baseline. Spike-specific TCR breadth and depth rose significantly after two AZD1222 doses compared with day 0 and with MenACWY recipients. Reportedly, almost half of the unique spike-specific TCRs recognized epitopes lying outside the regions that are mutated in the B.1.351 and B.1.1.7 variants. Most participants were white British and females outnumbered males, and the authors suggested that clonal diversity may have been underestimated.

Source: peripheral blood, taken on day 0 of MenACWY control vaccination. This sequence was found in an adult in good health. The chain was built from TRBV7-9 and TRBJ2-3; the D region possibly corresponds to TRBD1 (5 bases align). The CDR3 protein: CASTDSASTDTQYF. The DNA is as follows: TGTGCCAGCACCGACAGCGCTAGCACAGATACGCAGTATTTT. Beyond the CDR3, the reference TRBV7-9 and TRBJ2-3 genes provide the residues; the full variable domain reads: DTGVSQNPRHKITKRGQNVTFRCDPISEHNRLYWYRQTLGQGPEFLTYFQNEAQLEKSRLLSDRFSAERPKGSFSTLEIQRTEQGDSAMYLCASTDSASTDTQYFGPGTRLTVL.